Listed below are T cell receptor beta chains from one sample, sequenced in a study of OX40 agonist ivuxolimab in advanced cancers. Assay: immunoSEQ multiplex PCR; the TCRdb copy retains only in-frame clones and omits some. The sample records 30,000 to 35,000 clones, 65% to 90% being singletons. The input for sequencing was CD4+ or CD8+ T cells sorted from blood, taken in a trial of the OX40 agonist ivuxolimab. These receptors originate from an adult with an advanced solid tumor such as melanoma, head and neck, liver or kidney cancer. The CDR3 runs from the conserved cysteine through the conserved F or W. Each record gives: D gene, clone size, V gene, J gene, CDR3 DNA, CDR3 protein. The D gene is left open where the match is weak. Not all rows give a size; the values are once, few, many and, for expanded clones, a class.

D: NA
size: NA
V: TRBV29-1
J: TRBJ2-1
DNA: TGCAGCGTTGAACTGCGGCGGGGTGAGCAGTTCTTC
CDR3: CSVELRRGEQFF

D: NA
size: once
V: TRBV4-1
J: TRBJ2-5
DNA: TGCGCCAGCAGTCAACAGGGGAGGGGGGAGACCCAGTACTTC
CDR3: CASSQQGRGETQYF

D: NA
size: NA
V: TRBV10-3
J: TRBJ1-1
DNA: TGTGCCATCAGTCGAGCCGGGGCGGTGGGCACTGAAGCTTTCTTT
CDR3: CAISRAGAVGTEAFF

D: NA
size: NA
V: TRBV5-1
J: TRBJ1-1
DNA: TGCGCCAGCAGGGGGTGGGCAGGGGCGAACATGAACACTGAAGCTTTCTTT
CDR3: CASRGWAGANMNTEAFF

D: NA
size: once
V: TRBV7-3
J: TRBJ2-1
DNA: TGTGCCAGCAGCTTAGCCAGGGGTTCCTACAATGAGCAGTTCTTC
CDR3: CASSLARGSYNEQFF

D: TRBD2
size: NA
V: TRBV5-1
J: TRBJ2-3
DNA: TGCGCCAGCAGCTCGACCGGACTAGCGGGGTTAGATACGCAGTATTTT
CDR3: CASSSTGLAGLDTQYF

D: NA
size: NA
V: TRBV14
J: TRBJ1-2
DNA: TGTGCCAGCAGCCAATCGGTTTCCTATGGCTACACCTTC
CDR3: CASSQSVSYGYTF

D: NA
size: NA
V: TRBV19
J: TRBJ2-5
DNA: TGTGCCAGTAGTATAGCCGGGGGCCAAGAGACCCAGTACTTC
CDR3: CASSIAGGQETQYF

D: TRBD1
size: once
V: TRBV4-3
J: TRBJ1-2
DNA: TGCGCCAGCAGCCAACCGGGACAGGGGTTCTATGGCTACACCTTC
CDR3: CASSQPGQGFYGYTF

D: NA
size: NA
V: TRBV10-1
J: TRBJ1-2
DNA: TGCGCCAGCAGTTGTCTCAAGATCGCGAAGACCTATGACTACACCTTC
CDR3: CASSCLKIAKTYDYTF

D: NA
size: NA
V: TRBV2
J: TRBJ1-2
DNA: TGTGCCAGCAGTGAAACTCGGGTAGGCTACACCTTC
CDR3: CASSETRVGYTF

D: TRBD2
size: NA
V: TRBV4-1
J: TRBJ2-2
DNA: TGCGCCAGCAGCCATTACTCGGGACAGGGGACTAGCGGGAGGCGGGGCGGGGAGCTGTTTTTT
CDR3: CASSHYSGQGTSGRRGGELFF

D: NA
size: NA
V: TRBV4-1
J: TRBJ1-1
DNA: TGCGCCAGCAGCCAGAGAGGGGTGGGCCCTGAAGCTTTCTTT
CDR3: CASSQRGVGPEAFF

D: NA
size: NA
V: TRBV6-6
J: TRBJ1-5
DNA: TGTGCCAGCAGTTACGGGGACGGGAATAATCAGCCCCAGCATTTT
CDR3: CASSYGDGNNQPQHF

D: NA
size: NA
V: TRBV4-3
J: TRBJ1-2
DNA: TGCGCCAGCAGCCTTACCCTATGGGGGGAGGCCCATGGCTACACCTTC
CDR3: CASSLTLWGEAHGYTF

D: NA
size: NA
V: TRBV2
J: TRBJ2-7
DNA: TGTGCCAGCAGGAGCCCGGGTTCCGGGGAGCAGTACTTC
CDR3: CASRSPGSGEQYF

D: TRBD2
size: NA
V: TRBV7-2
J: TRBJ2-7
DNA: TGTGCCAGCAGCCGGACTAGCGGGGGGCCTATCTACGAGCAGTACTTC
CDR3: CASSRTSGGPIYEQYF

D: NA
size: once
V: TRBV7-8
J: TRBJ2-7
DNA: TGTGCCAGCAGCTTAGACAGGGAAGACGAGCAGTACTTC
CDR3: CASSLDREDEQYF

D: NA
size: NA
V: TRBV28
J: TRBJ1-2
DNA: TGTGCCAGCAGTCCCCCACAGGGACGAAGCTACACCTTC
CDR3: CASSPPQGRSYTF

D: NA
size: NA
V: TRBV5-5
J: TRBJ2-7
DNA: TGTGCCAGCAGCGTAAACAGGGTAAGAGTGGACGAGCAGTACTTC
CDR3: CASSVNRVRVDEQYF

D: NA
size: NA
V: TRBV19
J: TRBJ1-1
DNA: TGTGCCAGTAGGCGGGTGAACACTGAAGCTTTCTTT
CDR3: CASRRVNTEAFF

D: NA
size: NA
V: TRBV5-3
J: TRBJ2-1
DNA: TGTGCCAGAAGCTTCGTTCCCCATTGCGCGAGCTCCTACAATGAGCAGTTCTTC
CDR3: CARSFVPHCASSYNEQFF

D: TRBD1
size: NA
V: TRBV7-6
J: TRBJ1-3
DNA: TGTGCCAGCAGCTTAGCCCGGACAGGGTTGAACACCATATATTTT
CDR3: CASSLARTGLNTIYF

D: NA
size: few
V: TRBV10-3
J: TRBJ2-7
DNA: TGTGCCGCAGGGACCGGCTACGAGCAGTACTTC
CDR3: CAAGTGYEQYF

D: NA
size: NA
V: TRBV4-3
J: TRBJ2-6
DNA: TGCGCCAGCAGCCGTGGGACGGCTGGGGCCAACGTCCTGACTTTC
CDR3: CASSRGTAGANVLTF

D: NA
size: few
V: TRBV15
J: TRBJ1-1
DNA: TGTGCCACCAGCAGAGATCGGGGGATCACTGAAGCTTTCTTT
CDR3: CATSRDRGITEAFF

D: NA
size: NA
V: TRBV6-5
J: TRBJ2-2
DNA: TGTGCCAGCAGTCGGGGTGCCGGGGAGCTGTTTTTT
CDR3: CASSRGAGELFF

D: TRBD2
size: NA
V: TRBV5-1
J: TRBJ2-2
DNA: TGCGCCAGCAGCTTCGGGACTAGCGGGGCCTACACCGGGGAGCTGTTTTTT
CDR3: CASSFGTSGAYTGELFF

D: TRBD2
size: NA
V: TRBV9
J: TRBJ2-3
DNA: TGTGCCAGCAGCGCACTAGCGGGACGCACAGATACGCAGTATTTT
CDR3: CASSALAGRTDTQYF

D: NA
size: NA
V: TRBV18
J: TRBJ1-4
DNA: TGTGCCAGCTCACCACGATCAGACACTAATGAAAAACTGTTTTTT
CDR3: CASSPRSDTNEKLFF

D: NA
size: NA
V: TRBV6-6
J: TRBJ1-5
DNA: TGTGCCAGCAGTTACTCGGGAGATCAGCCCCAGCATTTT
CDR3: CASSYSGDQPQHF

D: TRBD2
size: NA
V: TRBV7-6
J: TRBJ2-2
DNA: TGTGCCAGCAGCTTTAGCGGGGGGGCGAGTACCGGGGAGCTGTTTTTT
CDR3: CASSFSGGASTGELFF

D: NA
size: NA
V: TRBV27
J: TRBJ1-4
DNA: TGTGCCAGCCGCAGGGACGCTTCCCCGGGAAAACTGTTTTTT
CDR3: CASRRDASPGKLFF

D: TRBD2
size: NA
V: TRBV28
J: TRBJ2-7
DNA: TGTGCCAGCAGTTTTTTTCTTGGGACTACTACCTACGAGCAGTACTTC
CDR3: CASSFFLGTTTYEQYF

D: TRBD1
size: NA
V: TRBV18
J: TRBJ1-1
DNA: TGTGCCAGCTCACCAAGGGACAGCTATCCCGAAGCTTTCTTT
CDR3: CASSPRDSYPEAFF

D: NA
size: NA
V: TRBV30
J: TRBJ1-2
DNA: TGTGCCTGGGGAACTTGGGGGGGGTACTCTGGCTACACCTTC
CDR3: CAWGTWGGYSGYTF

D: NA
size: NA
V: TRBV19
J: TRBJ2-3
DNA: TGTGCCAGTAGTTTAGAGGCATTCACAGATACGCAGTATTTT
CDR3: CASSLEAFTDTQYF

D: NA
size: few
V: TRBV6-1
J: TRBJ2-5
DNA: TGTGCCAGCAGTGGGACTATCCAAGAGACCCAGTACTTC
CDR3: CASSGTIQETQYF

D: NA
size: NA
V: TRBV19
J: TRBJ1-4
DNA: TGTGCCAGTACCCCGACGGTTACTAATGAAAAACTGTTTTTT
CDR3: CASTPTVTNEKLFF

D: TRBD2
size: few
V: TRBV5-8
J: TRBJ2-3
DNA: TGTGCCAGCAGCTTCAGGTCTAGGAAGAGCGGGGGGGTCACAGATACGCAGTATTTT
CDR3: CASSFRSRKSGGVTDTQYF

D: NA
size: NA
V: TRBV27
J: TRBJ2-7
DNA: TGTGCCAGCAAGTGGGCACAAAACTCCTACGAGCAGTACTTC
CDR3: CASKWAQNSYEQYF

D: NA
size: NA
V: TRBV19
J: TRBJ2-5
DNA: TGTGCCAGTAGTCCCCGACAGAATCAAGAGACCCAGTACTTC
CDR3: CASSPRQNQETQYF

D: TRBD1
size: NA
V: TRBV19
J: TRBJ1-5
DNA: TGTGCCAGTAGCCTAGACAGGGATCAGCCCCAGCATTTT
CDR3: CASSLDRDQPQHF

D: NA
size: NA
V: TRBV4-3
J: TRBJ1-2
DNA: TGCGCCAGCAGCCAGTCAGGGGTGGGAGACTATGGCTACACCTTC
CDR3: CASSQSGVGDYGYTF

D: NA
size: NA
V: TRBV18
J: TRBJ1-5
DNA: TGTGCCAGCTCACCACCCGGCCAGGATCAGCCCCAGCATTTT
CDR3: CASSPPGQDQPQHF

D: NA
size: NA
V: TRBV19
J: TRBJ2-2
DNA: TGTGCCAGTAGTAGAACAGGGTGGCTCACCGGGGAGCTGTTTTTT
CDR3: CASSRTGWLTGELFF

D: NA
size: once
V: TRBV30
J: TRBJ2-2
DNA: TGTGCCTGGAGTGTGGGAAGGGTTGACACCGGGGAGCTGTTTTTT
CDR3: CAWSVGRVDTGELFF

D: NA
size: NA
V: TRBV27
J: TRBJ1-1
DNA: TGTGCCAGCAGTCCCCCCTTAAGGGCTGAAGCTTTCTTT
CDR3: CASSPPLRAEAFF

D: NA
size: NA
V: TRBV7-9
J: TRBJ2-4
DNA: TGTGCCAGCAGCTCCCTGGACTACAAAAACATTCAGTACTTC
CDR3: CASSSLDYKNIQYF

D: NA
size: few
V: TRBV6-5
J: TRBJ2-5
DNA: TGTGCCAGCAGTTACAGGGGAAAAGAGACCCAGTACTTC
CDR3: CASSYRGKETQYF

D: NA
size: NA
V: TRBV10-3
J: TRBJ1-5
DNA: TGTGCCATCAGTGAGGTATCTGCGGAGCAGCCCCAGCATTTT
CDR3: CAISEVSAEQPQHF

D: NA
size: NA
V: TRBV4-3
J: TRBJ1-2
DNA: TGCGCCAGCAGCCAAGATAGATCGGGGGTCTATGGCTACACCTTC
CDR3: CASSQDRSGVYGYTF

D: NA
size: NA
V: TRBV11-3
J: TRBJ2-1
DNA: TGTGCCAGCAGCTTAGAGGGTGGTCATGAGCAGTTCTTC
CDR3: CASSLEGGHEQFF

D: NA
size: once
V: TRBV19
J: TRBJ2-3
DNA: TGTGCCAGTAGTATAGAGGGGGGGGCCTCAGATACGCAGTATTTT
CDR3: CASSIEGGASDTQYF

D: TRBD1
size: NA
V: TRBV27
J: TRBJ2-7
DNA: TGTGCCAGCAGTAAAGGGACAGGGCCCTACGAGCAGTACTTC
CDR3: CASSKGTGPYEQYF

D: TRBD2
size: NA
V: TRBV9
J: TRBJ2-1
DNA: TGTGCCAGCAGCGTAGATGGGGCGGGAGTCAGGAATGAGCAGTTCTTC
CDR3: CASSVDGAGVRNEQFF

D: NA
size: NA
V: TRBV2
J: TRBJ2-1
DNA: TGTGCCAGCAGCATCCGGGACCCGGTCGAGTGTGAGCAGTTCTTC
CDR3: CASSIRDPVECEQFF

D: TRBD2
size: few
V: TRBV19
J: TRBJ2-1
DNA: TGTGCCAGTAGTACCTTAGCGGGAAACACCTACAATGAGCAGTTCTTC
CDR3: CASSTLAGNTYNEQFF

D: TRBD1
size: NA
V: TRBV6-5
J: TRBJ2-7
DNA: TGTGCCAGCAGTTACCTGGGACAGGGGATATACGAGCAGTACTTC
CDR3: CASSYLGQGIYEQYF

D: TRBD2
size: NA
V: TRBV7-9
J: TRBJ2-3
DNA: TGTGCCAGCAGCCCCGGACTAGCGGGGACGAGCACAGATACGCAGTATTTT
CDR3: CASSPGLAGTSTDTQYF